These 31 T cell receptor beta chains share one sample of origin, sequenced in a study of shared clonotypes between healthy human individuals. Naive CD8 cells lacked CD45RO and underwent positive selection for CCR7, leaving out terminally differentiated effector memory CD45RA+ cells. The protocol was immunoSEQ multiplex PCR, while the TCRdb copy is restricted to in-frame clones and leaves out a portion. The sample includes roughly 570,000 clones, more than 95% seen only once; the top ten take 0.3% to 0.35%. The sample consisted of naive CD8+ T cells sorted from blood. These receptors came from a man aged 25 to 45 in good health.

The chain joins TRBV10-1 to TRBJ2-7; D gene unclear. CDR1 and CDR2 (germline): WNHNN, SYGVQD (reference sequence). The CDR3 is 14 residues long. The V and J ends lost 5 bases and 0 bases respectively, with 11 bases between them. The chain's CDR3 is CASSSMGDSYEQYF. The CDR3 coding sequence is TGCGCCAGCAGTTCGATGGGTGACTCCTACGAGCAGTACTTC.

The chain employs TRBV19 and TRBJ2-7; D remains ambiguous. Germline V CDR1 and CDR2: LNHDA, SQIVND (reference sequence). This CDR3 comprises 14 residues. V was clipped by 3 bases and J by 3 bases, with 12 bases between them. The CDR3 DNA reads TGTGCCAGTAGTATGTCTGGGATTAACTACGAGCAGTACTTC. Its protein is CASSMSGINYEQYF.

This chain joins TRBV2 and TRBJ2-7; D remains unclear. The CDR3 runs 13 residues. The V gene's germline CDR1 is SNHLY and CDR2 FYNNEI. Trimming left V 0 bases short and J 5 bases short, with 8 bases between. The CDR3 region is CASSEALSNEQYF. The CDR3 DNA is TGTGCCAGCAGTGAAGCGCTATCGAACGAGCAGTACTTC.

The V gene is TRBV10-1, the J gene TRBJ2-7, with 8 bases that match TRBD2. The CDR3 is 15 residues long. V gave up 5 bases and J gave up 2 bases; unmatched junction bases: 8. The germline gives CDR1 WNHNN, CDR2 SYGVQD (reference sequence). The CDR3 sequence is CASSPTSGATYEQYF. Written as DNA, the CDR3 is TGCGCCAGCAGTCCTACTAGCGGAGCTACCTACGAGCAGTACTTC.

This chain joins TRBV7-9 and TRBJ2-5; D tentatively fits TRBD1 or TRBD2 (5 bases each). Trimming took off 1 base at V and 1 base at J, with 13 bases between the two ends. Germline-derived CDR1 and CDR2 are SEHNR and FQNEAQ (reference sequence). The CDR3 sequence is 16 residues long. The CDR3 is CASSLGWGIAQETQYF. The DNA for the CDR3 is TGTGCCAGCAGCTTAGGGTGGGGGATCGCCCAAGAGACCCAGTACTTC.

This chain uses TRBV28 with TRBJ2-1, with D possibly being TRBD1 (6 bases). The ends were cut back, 3 bases at V and 3 bases at J, with 12 bases in the middle. CDR1 and CDR2 from the germline V gene are MDHEN and SYDVKM. There are 15 residues in the CDR3. The CDR3 region is CASSLPGDYYNEQFF. CDR3 sequence (DNA): TGTGCCAGCAGTTTGCCAGGGGATTACTACAATGAGCAGTTCTTC.

This clone came up once. V is TRBV29-1 and J is TRBJ2-5, with TRBD1 matching over 8 bases. CDR1 and CDR2 (germline): SQVTM, ANQGSEA. The CDR3 covers 14 residues. J gave up 2 bases and V 5 bases, and 7 bases lay outside the gene matches. CDR3 sequence: CSVTSGGPQETQYF. The CDR3 bases are TGCAGCGTTACGTCAGGGGGCCCACAAGAGACCCAGTACTTC.

The V gene is TRBV4-2, the J gene TRBJ2-1, with D unclear. Per germline, CDR1 LGHNA and CDR2 YNFKEQ. The CDR3 totals 16 residues. V shed 1 base and J shed 5 bases, with 15 bases lying between them. The CDR3 nucleotides are TGTGCCAGCAGCCAAGCTACCACAAGACCGGACAATGAGCAGTTCTTC. It translates to CASSQATTRPDNEQFF.

The chain is built from TRBV9 and TRBJ2-2; D unclear. Trimming left V 4 bases short and J 2 bases short, with 12 bases between. Germline values: CDR1 SGDLS, CDR2 YYNGEE. The CDR3 totals 15 residues. CDR3 sequence (DNA): TGTGCCAGCAGCCAGGCCGTTAGCAACACCGGGGAGCTGTTTTTT. It encodes CASSQAVSNTGELFF.

This chain uses TRBV29-1 with TRBJ2-7, with no clear D. This CDR3 is built from 13 residues. The V gene lost 3 bases and the J gene lost 2 bases, with 11 bases spanning the gap. CDR1 is SQVTM and CDR2 is ANQGSEA in the germline V gene. The CDR3 is CSVESRVPYEQYF. CDR3 nucleotide sequence: TGCAGCGTTGAGAGTAGGGTCCCCTACGAGCAGTACTTC.

The chain carries TRBV29-1 and TRBJ2-7; D is unresolved. This CDR3 has 16 residues. The V end was cut by 0 bases, the J end by 0 bases, with 15 bases between. Germline assignment: CDR1 SQVTM and CDR2 ANQGSEA. This CDR3 is CSVEDRPAGGSYEQYF. The DNA for the CDR3 is TGCAGCGTTGAAGATCGCCCGGCAGGCGGCTCCTACGAGCAGTACTTC.

The J gene is TRBJ2-1, the V gene TRBV5-1, with TRBD2 matching over 8 bases. CDR3 size: 15 residues. The germline gives CDR1 SGHRS, CDR2 YFSETQ. After removal of 0 bases from V and 10 bases from J, the junction contained 9 bases not matched to a gene. The CDR3, as DNA: TGCGCCAGCAGCTTGGCCGTACAGGGACTAGTCGAGCAGTTCTTC. Protein: CASSLAVQGLVEQFF.

This chain uses TRBV10-2 with TRBJ2-7; 9 bases align to TRBD2. CDR1 is WSHSY, CDR2 SAAADI, per germline. The junction had 4 bases not matched to a gene; V was cut back by 4 bases and J by 6 bases. CDR3 length: 13 residues. The CDR3 region is CASSGREGLEQYF. The DNA of the CDR3 is TGCGCCAGCAGTGGGCGGGAGGGCCTCGAGCAGTACTTC.

V gene TRBV6-5 combines with J gene TRBJ2-1; TRBD2 agrees at 7 bases. Germline trimming cut 0 bases from V and 9 bases from J; bases unmatched to any gene: 11. The CDR3 loop spans 16 amino acids. Germline CDR1 MNHEY, CDR2 SVGAGI. The CDR3 reads CASSYSSSGGGGEQFF. Written as DNA, the CDR3 is TGTGCCAGCAGTTACTCGTCTAGCGGTGGGGGAGGTGAGCAGTTCTTC.

The genes are TRBV5-1 and TRBJ1-4; a weak D match, TRBD1 (5 bases). Trimming cost V 4 bases and J 2 bases, with 18 bases left between them. The germline V gene has CDR1 SGHRS and CDR2 YFSETQ. The CDR3 covers 17 residues. This CDR3 reads CASSRIHEGITNEKLFF. In nucleotides, the CDR3 is TGCGCCAGCAGCCGCATCCACGAGGGGATCACTAATGAAAAACTGTTTTTT.

The chain has TRBV7-6 and TRBJ2-3; possibly TRBD1 for D (6 bases). CDR1 is SGHVS and CDR2 is FNYEAQ in the germline V gene. V was cut by 5 bases and J by 4 bases, with 13 bases left in between. The CDR3 is 14 amino acids. The CDR3 DNA follows: TGTGCCAGCAGCGTACGCAGGGGACCAGATACGCAGTATTTT. It yields the protein CASSVRRGPDTQYF.

The rearrangement uses TRBV10-1 and TRBJ2-7; no clear D gene. Per germline, CDR1 WNHNN and CDR2 SYGVQD (reference sequence). The CDR3 totals 14 residues. V was trimmed by 4 bases and J by 4 bases, leaving 14 bases between them. The chain's CDR3 is CASSVTLGAYEQYF. The CDR3 region has the DNA TGCGCCAGCAGTGTGACGTTAGGAGCTTACGAGCAGTACTTC.

J is TRBJ2-6 and V is TRBV6-9; D perhaps matches TRBD1 (5 bases). V was pared by 11 bases and J by 10 bases, with 18 bases between. The CDR3 loop spans 13 amino acids. Germline V gene lookup returns CDR1 MNHGY and CDR2 SVAAGI. The CDR3 sequence: CAGRGYPGNVLTF. In DNA form, the CDR3 reads TGTGCCGGAAGGGGCTACCCCGGAAACGTCCTGACTTTC.

This chain uses TRBV9 with TRBJ2-7, with TRBD2 matching over 9 bases. Germline values: CDR1 SGDLS, CDR2 YYNGEE. The CDR3 contains 15 residues. V was clipped by 0 bases and J by 4 bases; unmatched bases: 5. This CDR3 reads CASSVGGGREYEQYF. As DNA, the CDR3 is TGTGCCAGCAGCGTAGGTGGCGGGAGGGAATACGAGCAGTACTTC.

About this clone: This sample also contains other DNA sequences that code for the same CDR3. The rearrangement uses TRBV5-1 and TRBJ2-1; D gene unclear. Trimming took off 4 bases at V and 6 bases at J, with 5 bases between the two ends. This CDR3 region has 11 residues. CDR1 SGHRS and CDR2 YFSETQ come from the germline V gene. CDR3 bases: TGCGCCAGCAGCCCCAGCAATGAGCAGTTCTTC. Amino acids: CASSPSNEQFF.

This chain joins TRBV7-9 and TRBJ2-2; D perhaps matches TRBD1 (6 bases). Trimming stripped 2 bases from V and 0 bases from J, with 13 bases between. The CDR3 loop spans 17 amino acids. The germline CDR1 and CDR2 sequences are SEHNR and FQNEAQ (reference sequence). The CDR3 here is CASSLNRWGPNTGELFF. As DNA, the CDR3 is TGTGCCAGCAGCTTAAATCGGTGGGGGCCGAACACCGGGGAGCTGTTTTTT. The whole variable domain, remainder taken from reference TRBV7-9 and TRBJ2-2, is DTGVSQNPRHKITKRGQNVTFRCDPISEHNRLYWYRQTLGQGPEFLTYFQNEAQLEKSRLLSDRFSAERPKGSFSTLEIQRTEQGDSAMYLCASSLNRWGPNTGELFFGEGSRLTVL.

The chain couples TRBV11-2 to TRBJ1-1; unclear D gene. Germline V gene data show CDR1 as SGHAT and CDR2 as FQNNGV. V was shortened by 4 bases and J by 2 bases, with 11 bases between the two germline ends. The CDR3 sequence is 14 residues long. CDR3 protein: CASSSNAGNTEAFF. The CDR3 DNA reads TGTGCCAGCAGCTCCAACGCGGGTAACACTGAAGCTTTCTTT. The full variable domain, in which reference TRBV11-2 and TRBJ1-1 provide the parts outside the CDR3, is EAGVAQSPRYKIIEKRQSVAFWCNPISGHATLYWYQQILGQGPKLLIQFQNNGVVDDSQLPKDRFSAERLKGVDSTLKIQPAKLEDSAVYLCASSSNAGNTEAFFGQGTRLTVV.

The genes are TRBV30 and TRBJ2-7, with a possible D match to TRBD1 (6 bases). The CDR3 is 14 residues long. From germline, CDR1 is GTSNPN and CDR2 SVGIG (reference sequence). V lost 3 bases, J lost 1 base, and 13 bases lay in between. DNA of the CDR3: TGTGCCTGGAGAATGATGGGGGCGTCCTACGAGCAGTACTTC. Protein: CAWRMMGASYEQYF. Filled out from reference TRBV30 and TRBJ2-7, the complete variable domain reads SQTIHQWPATLVQPVGSPLSLECTVEGTSNPNLYWYRQAAGRGLQLLFYSVGIGQISSEVPQNLSASRPQDRQFILSSKKLLLSDSGFYLCAWRMMGASYEQYFGPGTRLTVT.

V usage is TRBV5-6 and J usage is TRBJ1-1; 9 nucleotides match TRBD1. This CDR3 has 17 amino acids. The J segment lost 4 bases and the V segment lost 4 bases, leaving 14 bases of the junction unmatched. Germline CDR1 and CDR2: SGHDT and YYEEEE. The CDR3 sequence: CASSRDRETFASTEAFF. The CDR3 DNA reads as TGTGCCAGCAGCCGGGACAGGGAGACTTTTGCTAGCACTGAAGCTTTCTTT.

The chain recombines TRBV11-3 with TRBJ2-3, with D possibly matching TRBD2 (6 bases). The V end was cut by 4 bases, the J end by 4 bases, with 12 bases between. This CDR3 contains 14 residues. Germline V gene lookup returns CDR1 SGHNT and CDR2 YENEEA. Here the CDR3 reads CASSSHGSPDTQYF. The CDR3 DNA reads as TGTGCCAGCAGCTCCCACGGGAGCCCAGATACGCAGTATTTT.

The chain links TRBV29-1 to TRBJ1-4; D gene unclear. The CDR3 contains 10 residues. V was pared by 2 bases and J by 8 bases, with 3 bases between. Germline V gene data show CDR1 as SQVTM and CDR2 as ANQGSEA. CDR3 nucleotide sequence: TGCAGCGTTGAACGGGAAAAACTGTTTTTT. This translates into CSVEREKLFF. Together with reference TRBV29-1 and TRBJ1-4, the CDR3 gives the full variable domain: SAVISQKPSRDICQRGTSLTIQCQVDSQVTMMFWYRQQPGQSLTLIATANQGSEATYESGFVIDKFPISRPNLTFSTLTVSNMSPEDSSIYLCSVEREKLFFGSGTQLSVL.

This clone was seen a single time. Other DNA sequences of this sample code for an identical CDR3. V is TRBV7-9 and J is TRBJ1-2, with D possibly TRBD1 on 6 matching bases. The CDR3 extends over 12 amino acids. Deletions cut 5 bases from V and 6 bases from J, with 10 bases between. The germline gives CDR1 SEHNR, CDR2 FQNEAQ (reference sequence). The DNA of the CDR3 is TGTGCCAGCAGCGCGGACAGAGATGGCTACACCTTC. Translating it yields CASSADRDGYTF. The full variable domain, in which reference TRBV7-9 and TRBJ1-2 provide the parts outside the CDR3, is DTGVSQNPRHKITKRGQNVTFRCDPISEHNRLYWYRQTLGQGPEFLTYFQNEAQLEKSRLLSDRFSAERPKGSFSTLEIQRTEQGDSAMYLCASSADRDGYTFGSGTRLTVV.

The V and J genes are TRBV7-9 and TRBJ2-1, with D perhaps TRBD2 (8 bases). V was pared by 4 bases and J by 0 bases, with 22 bases between. This CDR3 is built from 19 residues. Looked up from germline, CDR1 is SEHNR and CDR2 is FQNEAQ (reference sequence). In DNA form, the CDR3 reads TGTGCCAGCAGCTCAGGGGGTGCGACTAGCGAGAGCTCCTACAATGAGCAGTTCTTC. Translating gives CASSSGGATSESSYNEQFF.

This rearrangement joins TRBV28 to TRBJ1-2; a weak D match, TRBD1 (5 bases). Germline lookup yields CDR1 MDHEN and CDR2 SYDVKM. Trimming removed 2 bases at V and 8 bases at J, with 18 bases between. The CDR3 covers 15 residues. The CDR3: CASSLIRDGGYGYTF. CDR3 in DNA: TGTGCCAGCAGTTTAATTCGGGACGGAGGTTACGGCTACACCTTC.

This clone was observed a handful of times. The CDR3 reads CASSSTGSNQPQHF. The CDR3 nucleotides are TGTGCCAGCAGTTCAACAGGGAGCAATCAGCCCCAGCATTTT. The rearrangement joins TRBV5-4 to TRBJ1-5, with a tentative D call TRBD1 (6 bases). This CDR3 spans 14 amino acids. Trimming stripped 5 bases from V and 1 base from J, with 10 bases between. CDR1 is SGHNT and CDR2 is YYREEE in the germline V gene (reference sequence).

V gene TRBV19 combines with J gene TRBJ1-5; D is undetermined. The CDR3 totals 14 residues. V was clipped by 4 bases and J by 1 base, with 8 bases between them. CDR1 is LNHDA, CDR2 SQIVND, per germline (reference sequence). CDR3: CASSTRGSNQPQHF. CDR3 in DNA: TGTGCCAGTAGTACCCGAGGAAGCAATCAGCCCCAGCATTTT. Combining the CDR3 with reference TRBV19 and TRBJ1-5 gives the whole variable domain DGGITQSPKYLFRKEGQNVTLSCEQNLNHDAMYWYRQDPGQGLRLIYYSQIVNDFQKGDIAEGYSVSREKKESFPLTVTSAQKNPTAFYLCASSTRGSNQPQHFGDGTRLSIL.